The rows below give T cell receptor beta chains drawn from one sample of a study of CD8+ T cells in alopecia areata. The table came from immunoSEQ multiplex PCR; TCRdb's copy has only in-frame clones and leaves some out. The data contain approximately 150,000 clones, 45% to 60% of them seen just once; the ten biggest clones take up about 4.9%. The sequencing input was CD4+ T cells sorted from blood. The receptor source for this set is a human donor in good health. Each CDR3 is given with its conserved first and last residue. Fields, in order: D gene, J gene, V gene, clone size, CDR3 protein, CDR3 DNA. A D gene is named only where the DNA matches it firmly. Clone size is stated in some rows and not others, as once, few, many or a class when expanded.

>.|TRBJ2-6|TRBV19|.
CASTTGAGANVLTF
TGTGCCAGTACGACGGGAGCTGGGGCCAACGTCCTGACTTTC
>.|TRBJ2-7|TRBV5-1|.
CASSPMGPGEQYF
TGCGCCAGCAGCCCGATGGGGCCGGGAGAGCAGTACTTC
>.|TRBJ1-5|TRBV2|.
CATQGSLNQPQHF
TGTGCCACTCAGGGGTCTCTCAATCAGCCCCAGCATTTT
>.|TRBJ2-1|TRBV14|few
CASSQGRLYEQFF
TGTGCCAGCAGCCAAGGGCGGCTATATGAGCAGTTCTTC
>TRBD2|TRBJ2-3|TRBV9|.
CASSMPMTSGRWHTQYF
TGTGCCAGCAGCATGCCCATGACTAGCGGGAGATGGCATACGCAGTATTTT
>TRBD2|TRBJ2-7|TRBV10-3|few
CAISAAGGPIEQYF
TGTGCCATCAGTGCTGCGGGAGGGCCCATCGAGCAGTACTTC
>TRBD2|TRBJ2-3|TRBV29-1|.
CSAPGTSGKCTDTQYF
TGCAGCGCACCCGGGACTAGCGGGAAATGTACTGATACGCAGTATTTT
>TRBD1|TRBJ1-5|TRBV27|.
CASRQRGDRASNQPQHF
TGTGCCAGCAGACAGAGGGGGGACAGGGCTAGCAATCAGCCCCAGCATTTT
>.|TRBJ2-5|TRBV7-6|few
CASSLQGGTQYF
TGTGCCAGCAGCTTACAGGGGGGAACCCAGTACTTC
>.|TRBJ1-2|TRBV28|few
CASSPDPYGYTF
TGTGCCAGCAGCCCAGACCCCTATGGCTACACCTTC
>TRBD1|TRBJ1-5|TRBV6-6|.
CASSYSAGGQPQHF
TGTGCCAGCAGTTACTCGGCAGGGGGGCAGCCCCAGCATTTT